This T cell receptor beta chain originates from a study of shared clonotypes between healthy human individuals (dated by TCRdb to the early 2020s). Concerning the study at large: The cohort comprised a couple of women and a few men aged 18 to 49 years. To estimate repertoire size and how much clonotype sharing occurs between individuals, the study deeply sequenced the blood TCR repertoires of roughly 5 healthy adults. To increase sequencing depth and limit assay-specific biases, TCR repertoire library preparation and sequencing were carried out by different laboratories using diverse techniques. Each donor's leukapheresis produced roughly between roughly 0.94 and 9.5 billion PBMCs.

What the authors observed across the whole study: Pairwise subsampling led to the expectation that sequencing depth would affect the degree of clonotype sharing among donors. Sampling was restricted to blood, and TCR repertoires in tissue are likely to differ from TCR repertoires in blood. Because the study included a small number of donors, the genetic and exposure-history diversity represented was limited.

The sample holds many counts of this clone. Its antigen target is currently unknown. No base quality values were provided; no much bigger clone lies one nucleotide off. TCR CDR3 regions were amplified from genomic DNA by multiplex PCR using the deep immunoSEQ assay. Genomic DNA extracted from each cell subset was distributed evenly over all wells of several immunoSEQ 96-well plates, and each plate served as one replicate. For unsorted PBMC, each replicate PCR was loaded with approximately 330 ng genomic DNA, equivalent to approximately 33,000 T cell genomes. Genomic DNA from unsorted PBMC was sequenced over ten immunoSEQ deep assay plates. The purified libraries were quantified using a Qubit 3.0 fluorometer, sized with a Bioanalyzer 2100, and then quantified again using the KAPA Library Quantification kit. Every immunoSEQ 96-well plate was sequenced on a separate single-read 150-cycle Illumina NextSeq 550 flow cell. On the study's bioinformatics: Because the immunoSEQ output held only junctional sequences and lacked quality scores, the filtering could not match the filtering applied to full-length reads. To assign V/J genes and CDR3, sequences were annotated using PyIR, a Python wrapper for IgBLAST v1.9, with IMGT germline references. Reads with weak V/J assignments (E-value above 1e-6), missing CDR3, stop codons, out-of-frame junctions, or ambiguous translated residues were removed. V3J clonotypes were defined by identical inferred V gene, J gene, and CDR3 amino acid sequence. To compute the percentage overlap between repertoires, the number of shared unique clonotypes was divided by the size of the smaller repertoire. Repertoire richness was assessed with RTK rarefaction, the Chao1 estimator, and Recon v2.1 estimates of unobserved clonotypes. TCRdb holds this immuneACCESS table with in-frame rearrangements only. Some clones are missing; in checked studies, unresolved V genes explain under half, and the rest has no known cause. Clonal size and the V and J genes are those of that table, whereas D and trimming came from the DNA. This sample holds hundreds of thousands of clones; 60% to 80% were observed only once. Of the sample, 9.5% to 15% falls within the top ten clones.

Donors were healthy HIV-negative adults with no recently reported acute infections or vaccinations. All donors were Caucasian adults living in Nashville, Tennessee, USA. For unsorted samples, 100 million or so PBMCs were counted, and genomic DNA was extracted using the QIAamp DNA Blood Mini kit. Blood was obtained by leukapheresis, after which PBMCs were separated by Ficoll-Histopaque density gradient centrifugation and cryopreserved in liquid nitrogen vapor phase. V loses 3 bases at its end and J loses 2 bases; junction bases beyond the gene matches: 5. The CDR1 and CDR2 encoded by the germline V gene are SGHRS and YFSETQ. The CDR3 goes from the cysteine to the phenylalanine over 15 residues. The only DNA kept is the CDR3, 45 bases in frame from the first base.

The sequence links TRBV5-1 to TRBJ1-1; TRBD1 matches 9 bases in the middle. The source is a woman in her thirties or forties in good health. Some clones in this sample may be carry-over from other donors' samples. Input material: PBMCs. The DNA is TGCGCCAGCAGCTCCTGGACAGGGGATAACACTGAAGCTTTCTTT. It encodes CASSSWTGDNTEAFF.